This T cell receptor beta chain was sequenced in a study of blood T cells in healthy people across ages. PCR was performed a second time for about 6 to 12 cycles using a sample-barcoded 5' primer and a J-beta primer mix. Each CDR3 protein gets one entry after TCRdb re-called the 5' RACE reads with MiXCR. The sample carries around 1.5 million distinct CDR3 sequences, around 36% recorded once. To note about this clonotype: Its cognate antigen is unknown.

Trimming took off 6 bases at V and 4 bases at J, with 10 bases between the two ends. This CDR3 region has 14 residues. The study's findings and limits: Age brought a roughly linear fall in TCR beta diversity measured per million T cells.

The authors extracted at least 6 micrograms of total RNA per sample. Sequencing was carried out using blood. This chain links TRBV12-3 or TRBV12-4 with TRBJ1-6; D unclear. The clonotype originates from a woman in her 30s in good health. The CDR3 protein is CASSQRGYNSPLHF. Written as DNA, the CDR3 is TGTGCCAGCAGCCAACGGGGATATAATTCACCCCTCCACTTT.